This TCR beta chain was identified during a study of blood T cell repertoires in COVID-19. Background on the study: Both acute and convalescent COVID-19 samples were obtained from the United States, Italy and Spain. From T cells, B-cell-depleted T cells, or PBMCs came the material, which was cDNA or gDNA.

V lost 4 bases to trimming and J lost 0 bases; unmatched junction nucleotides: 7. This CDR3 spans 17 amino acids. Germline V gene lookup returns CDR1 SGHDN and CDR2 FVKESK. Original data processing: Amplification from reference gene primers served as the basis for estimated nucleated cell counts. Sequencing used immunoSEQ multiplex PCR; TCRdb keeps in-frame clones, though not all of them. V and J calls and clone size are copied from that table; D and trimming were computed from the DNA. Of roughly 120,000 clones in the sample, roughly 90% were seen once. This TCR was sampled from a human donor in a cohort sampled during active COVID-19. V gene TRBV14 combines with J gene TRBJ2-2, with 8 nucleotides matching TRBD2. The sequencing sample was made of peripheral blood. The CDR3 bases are TGTGCCAGCAGCCCGAACTCGGGGGGGCCGAACACCGGGGAGCTGTTTTTT. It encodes CASSPNSGGPNTGELFF. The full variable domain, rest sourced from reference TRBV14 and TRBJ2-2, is EAGVTQFPSHSVIEKGQTVTLRCDPISGHDNLYWYRRVMGKEIKFLLHFVKESKQDESGMPNNRFLAERTGGTYSTLKVQPAELEDSGVYFCASSPNSGGPNTGELFFGEGSRLTVL.